Following are 22 T cell receptor beta chains from one sample sequenced in a study of graft-versus-host responses after intestinal transplantation. The method was immunoSEQ multiplex PCR; TCRdb's version includes in-frame clones alone and lacks a portion of them. The table has 96,000 or so clones, about 94% seen once; the top ten hold around 0.17%. Their recognized antigens are unknown. Sequencing was performed on unstimulated CD4+ T cells sorted from spleen or lymph node cells, taken before intestinal transplant. Receptors originate from a human donor who received an intestinal transplant.

The chain uses TRBV7-3 and TRBJ2-2, with TRBD1 identical over 8 bases. This CDR3 comprises 16 residues. V lost 2 bases and J lost 5; bases outside the gene matches: 7. Looked up from germline, CDR1 is SGHTA and CDR2 is FQGTGA. CDR3 sequence reads: CASSLWTGTGTGELFF. CDR3 nucleotide sequence: TGTGCCAGCAGCTTATGGACAGGGACGGGGACCGGGGAGCTGTTTTTT.

The chain carries TRBV30 and TRBJ2-3, with a weak D call TRBD1 (5 bases). Per germline, CDR1 GTSNPN and CDR2 SVGIG (reference sequence). V was pared by 2 bases and J by 2 bases, with 8 bases between. The CDR3 consists of 13 residues. CDR3 amino acids: CAWSLGHTDTQYF. CDR3 DNA sequence: TGTGCCTGGAGTTTAGGACACACAGATACGCAGTATTTT.

The chain employs TRBV7-9 and TRBJ1-6; perhaps TRBD1 as D (6 bases). Looked up from germline, CDR1 is SEHNR and CDR2 is FQNEAQ (reference sequence). V was trimmed by 4 bases and J by 4 bases, leaving 11 bases between them. This CDR3 is 15 amino acids long. This CDR3 reads CASSSWTEYNSPLHF. The CDR3 DNA is TGTGCCAGCAGCTCGTGGACAGAATATAATTCACCCCTCCACTTT.

This rearrangement joins TRBV7-8 to TRBJ2-4; 9 bases line up with TRBD1. Germline trimming cut 5 bases from V and 8 bases from J; bases unmatched to any gene: 1. Per germline, CDR1 SGHVS and CDR2 FQNEAQ. This CDR3 region has 12 residues. DNA of the CDR3: TGTGCCAGCAGCCGGGACAGGGACATTCAGTACTTC. Amino acids: CASSRDRDIQYF.

The rearrangement joins TRBV18 to TRBJ1-4; possibly TRBD1 for D (6 bases). The germline gives CDR1 KGHSH, CDR2 LQKENI. The V and J ends lost 4 bases and 4 bases respectively, with 13 bases between them. The CDR3 spans 15 residues. The CDR3 region is CASSRRGGFNEKLFF. For the CDR3, the DNA is TGTGCCAGCTCACGAAGAGGGGGATTTAATGAAAAACTGTTTTTT. The variable domain in full, completed from reference TRBV18 and TRBJ1-4, reads NAGVMQNPRHLVRRRGQEARLRCSPMKGHSHVYWYRQLPEEGLKFMVYLQKENIIDESGMPKERFSAEFPKEGPSILRIQQVVRGDSAAYFCASSRRGGFNEKLFFGSGTQLSVL.

V usage is TRBV4-2 and J usage is TRBJ2-5; the D gene is possibly TRBD2 (6 bases). V gave up 4 bases and J gave up 5 bases, with 14 bases separating them. This CDR3 comprises 14 residues. CDR1 and CDR2 from the germline V gene are LGHNA and YNFKEQ. This CDR3 is CASSRERRGETQYF. CDR3 DNA: TGTGCCAGCAGCCGAGAGAGACGGGGGGAGACCCAGTACTTC.

The V gene is TRBV5-4, the J gene TRBJ1-6, with 7 bases that match TRBD1. The length of the CDR3 is 16 residues. Germline assignment: CDR1 SGHNT and CDR2 YYREEE (reference sequence). The V segment lost 0 bases and the J segment 15 bases; nucleotides outside the gene matches: 15. The CDR3 DNA reads TGTGCCAGCAGCTTGGTAGGGCAGGGGGAGGATACACTCCTCCACTTT. Encoded protein: CASSLVGQGEDTLLHF.

The rearrangement uses TRBV2 and TRBJ1-5, with D tentatively TRBD1 (5 bases). V lost 4 bases to trimming and J lost 7 bases, with 17 bases between them. Germline assignment: CDR1 SNHLY and CDR2 FYNNEI. The CDR3 contains 15 residues. This CDR3 is CASSVESGDLQPQHF. CDR3 sequence (DNA): TGTGCCAGCAGTGTCGAATCGGGGGATCTGCAGCCCCAGCATTTT.

This chain connects TRBV6-5 to TRBJ1-3, with TRBD1 as a possible D gene (6 bases). CDR3 length equals 13 residues. With 0 bases removed from V and 7 bases from J, the gap between germline ends came to 7 bases. In germline, CDR1 is MNHEY, CDR2 SVGAGI. The CDR3 nucleotides are TGTGCCAGCAGTTACTCGAGGGGGAACACCATATATTTT. Encoded protein: CASSYSRGNTIYF.

The chain uses TRBV6-5 and TRBJ2-5; 11 positions match TRBD1. The J call may be mistaken, given a closer DNA end match to TRBJ2-7. Germline CDR1 is MNHEY and CDR2 is SVGAGI. The CDR3 length is 15 residues. CDR3 nucleotide sequence: TGTGCCAGCAGTTACTCGGGGACAGGGGGTTCCGAGCAGTACTTC. Translating gives CASSYSGTGGSEQYF.

The V gene is TRBV7-3, the J gene TRBJ2-1; 7 bases fit TRBD1. V shed 0 bases and J 12 bases; nucleotides not matched to a gene: 8. Germline V gene sequence: CDR1 SGHTA, CDR2 FQGTGA. The CDR3 totals 14 residues. Here the CDR3 reads CASSLTDGRTGQFF. As DNA, the CDR3 is TGTGCCAGCAGCTTAACGGACGGAAGGACAGGGCAGTTCTTC.

The chain has TRBV30 and TRBJ2-5; tentative D call: TRBD2 (5 bases). Per the germline V gene, CDR1 is GTSNPN and CDR2 is SVGIG (reference sequence). V was clipped by 0 bases and J by 5 bases, with 7 bases between them. The CDR3 totals 12 residues. The CDR3 protein is CAWSVLGETQYF. The DNA of the CDR3 is TGTGCCTGGAGTGTACTAGGGGAGACCCAGTACTTC.

The V and J genes are TRBV6-6 and TRBJ2-7; 8 bases line up with TRBD2. The CDR3 is made up of 14 amino acids. The germline V gene has CDR1 MNHNY and CDR2 SVGAGI (reference sequence). J lost 7 bases, V lost 4 bases, and 9 bases had no gene match. CDR3 amino acids: CASSSSGTSIEQYF. The CDR3 DNA follows: TGTGCCAGCAGTTCCTCCGGGACTAGTATTGAGCAGTACTTC.

V and J are TRBV18 and TRBJ1-2, with 7 bases identical to TRBD1. Trimming at V came to 3 bases and at J to 2 bases, leaving 3 bases not matched to a gene. Germline CDR1 KGHSH, CDR2 LQKENI. CDR3 size: 14 residues. The CDR3 nucleotides read TGTGCCAGCTCACCGACAGGGCCAAACTATGGCTACACCTTC. It specifies CASSPTGPNYGYTF.

The J gene is TRBJ2-3, the V gene TRBV5-1; a possible D gene is TRBD2 (7 bases). The CDR3 has 16 residues. V shed 0 bases and J shed 0 bases, with 11 bases lying between them. Germline CDR1 is SGHRS and CDR2 is YFSETQ. The CDR3: CASSLVGGPSTDTQYF. CDR3 DNA: TGCGCCAGCAGCTTGGTGGGGGGGCCTAGCACAGATACGCAGTATTTT.

CDR3 nucleotides: TGTGCCAGCAGCTTAAGCGGGGGACCGAACACCGGGGAGCTGTTTTTT. This codes for CASSLSGGPNTGELFF. The rearrangement joins TRBV7-3 to TRBJ2-2, with 7 nucleotides matching TRBD2. With 1 base clipped from V and 0 bases from J, the junction kept 2 bases outside the gene matches. CDR3 length equals 16 residues. Germline loops: CDR1 SGHTA, CDR2 FQGTGA.

The V and J genes are TRBV28 and TRBJ2-7; 12 bases fit TRBD1. The trim removed 2 bases at V and 8 bases at J, leaving 4 bases unmatched. This CDR3 is built from 14 residues. Germline CDR1 reads MDHEN; CDR2 reads SYDVKM. This CDR3 reads CASSLLGTGGKQYF. The CDR3 nucleotides read TGTGCCAGCAGTTTACTCGGGACAGGGGGCAAGCAGTACTTC. Full variable domain (outside the CDR3, taken from reference TRBV28 and TRBJ2-7): DVKVTQSSRYLVKRTGEKVFLECVQDMDHENMFWYRQDPGLGLRLIYFSYDVKMKEKGDIPEGYSVSREKKERFSLILESASTNQTSMYLCASSLLGTGGKQYFGPGTRLTVT.

The rearrangement joins TRBV6-5 to TRBJ2-7, with unresolved D. Per germline, CDR1 MNHEY and CDR2 SVGAGI. The V end lost 2 bases, the J end lost 0 bases, and 11 bases lay between the germline ends. The CDR3 totals 15 residues. In DNA, the CDR3 is TGTGCCAGCAGTTACCGACCCTGGAGCTCCTACGAGCAGTACTTC. Translation: CASSYRPWSSYEQYF.

The chain carries TRBV5-6 and TRBJ1-4, with 7 bases identical to TRBD1. The length of the CDR3 is 16 residues. Germline CDR1 SGHDT, CDR2 YYEEEE. The junction had 4 bases not matched to a gene; V was cut back by 0 bases and J by 2 bases. Here the CDR3 reads CASSLGPQGTNEKLFF. The CDR3 DNA is TGTGCCAGCAGCTTGGGCCCACAGGGGACTAATGAAAAACTGTTTTTT.

The V call is TRBV7-8, the J call TRBJ1-2, with TRBD1 identical over 8 bases. This CDR3 spans 16 amino acids. CDR1 and CDR2 (germline): SGHVS, FQNEAQ. J gave up 0 bases and V 4 bases, and 7 bases lay outside the gene matches. This chain's CDR3 is CASSSDRGPSNYGYTF. The CDR3 DNA is TGTGCCAGCAGCTCCGACAGGGGCCCCTCTAACTATGGCTACACCTTC.

This chain uses TRBV11-3 with TRBJ1-2; D call uncertain. Per germline, CDR1 SGHNT and CDR2 YENEEA. This CDR3 has 14 residues. V was pared by 1 base and J by 2 bases, with 8 bases between. The chain's CDR3 is CASSLGSGNYGYTF. The CDR3 region has the DNA TGTGCCAGCAGCTTAGGCTCGGGGAACTATGGCTACACCTTC.

The rearrangement uses TRBV30 and TRBJ2-7; TRBD1 aligns across 8 bases. Per the germline V gene, CDR1 is GTSNPN and CDR2 is SVGIG (reference sequence). CDR3 length: 16 amino acids. V dropped 4 bases and J dropped 2; count of bases not matched to a gene: 13. The CDR3 sequence: CAWKPRQGFLTYEQYF. In nucleotides, the CDR3 is TGTGCCTGGAAGCCGAGACAGGGGTTCCTTACCTACGAGCAGTACTTC.